Listed below are T cell receptor beta chains from one sample, sequenced in a study of blood T cell repertoires in COVID-19. The repertoire was sequenced with immunoSEQ multiplex PCR; TCRdb's copy has only in-frame clones and lacks some. The sample holds hundreds of thousands of clones, around 89% seen once. Sequences were obtained from PBMCs or T cells enriched from blood (not recorded which). The receptors originated from a man aged 25 to 40 who had recovered from COVID-19. CDR3s include the opening cysteine and the closing phenylalanine or tryptophan. D genes are given only for firm matches. Size values are once, few and many counts, or a class for expanded clones, and some rows have none.

V gene	J gene	clone size	D gene	CDR3 protein	CDR3 DNA
TRBV19	TRBJ1-6	few	TRBD1	CASTPGTGAWKSLHF	TGTGCCAGTACCCCCGGGACAGGGGCCTGGAAGTCCCTCCACTTT
TRBV25-1	TRBJ1-6	NA	TRBD1	CASTAGTGSSPLHF	TGTGCCAGCACTGCCGGGACAGGTAGCTCACCCCTCCACTTT
TRBV28	TRBJ2-1	NA	TRBD2	CASSFPTELAGGGPSYNEQFF	TGTGCCAGCAGTTTCCCCACGGAACTAGCGGGAGGCGGACCCTCCTACAATGAGCAGTTCTTC
TRBV4-3	TRBJ2-1	NA	TRBD1	CASSQYRPWQGADYNEQFF	TGCGCCAGCAGCCAATACCGCCCCTGGCAGGGGGCCGATTACAATGAGCAGTTCTTC
TRBV6-2/TRBV6-3	TRBJ2-1	once	TRBD1	CASSYSMDRLYNEQFF	TGTGCCAGCAGTTATAGTATGGACAGGCTCTACAATGAGCAGTTCTTC
TRBV7-2	TRBJ2-6	NA	NA	CASSLSSGSGANVLTF	TGTGCCAGCAGCTTAAGTTCGGGTTCGGGGGCCAACGTCCTGACTTTC
TRBV9	TRBJ2-3	NA	TRBD1	CASSYTDRAGTDTQYF	TGTGCCAGCAGTTACACAGACAGGGCCGGCACAGATACGCAGTATTTT
TRBV19	TRBJ1-3	NA	NA	CATHSGLGNTIYF	TGTGCCACCCACAGTGGTCTTGGAAACACCATATATTTT
TRBV30	TRBJ2-2	NA	TRBD1	CAWSLETGGPGELFF	TGTGCCTGGAGTCTGGAGACAGGGGGCCCCGGGGAGCTGTTTTTT
TRBV6-4	TRBJ1-5	NA	TRBD1	CASQDRGNQPQHF	TGTGCCAGCCAAGACAGGGGCAATCAGCCCCAGCATTTT
TRBV7-2	TRBJ2-7	NA	TRBD2	CASSLEAGGPYEQYF	TGTGCCAGCAGCTTAGAAGCGGGGGGTCCCTACGAGCAGTACTTC
TRBV11-3	TRBJ2-2	NA	NA	CASRGTNTGELFF	TGTGCCAGCAGAGGGACAAACACCGGGGAGCTGTTTTTT
TRBV5-1	TRBJ2-5	NA	NA	CASSLAFTQETQYF	TGCGCCAGCAGCTTGGCCTTTACACAAGAGACCCAGTACTTC
TRBV6-5	TRBJ1-6	NA	NA	CASSYGDRSSPLHF	TGTGCCAGCAGTTACGGCGACAGGAGTTCACCCCTCCACTTT
TRBV5-5	TRBJ1-5	once	NA	CASSLERGMANQPQHF	TGTGCCAGCAGCTTGGAGCGGGGTATGGCCAATCAGCCCCAGCATTTT
TRBV15	TRBJ1-1	NA	TRBD1	CATSRETGYRTEAFF	TGTGCCACCAGCAGGGAGACAGGGTACCGCACTGAAGCTTTCTTT
TRBV7-2	TRBJ2-1	NA	TRBD2	CASSIIGTSVIEQFF	TGTGCCAGCAGCATCATCGGGACTAGCGTAATTGAGCAGTTCTTC
TRBV5-1	TRBJ1-2	once	NA	CASRDSHGYTF	TGCGCCAGCAGAGACAGCCATGGCTACACCTTC